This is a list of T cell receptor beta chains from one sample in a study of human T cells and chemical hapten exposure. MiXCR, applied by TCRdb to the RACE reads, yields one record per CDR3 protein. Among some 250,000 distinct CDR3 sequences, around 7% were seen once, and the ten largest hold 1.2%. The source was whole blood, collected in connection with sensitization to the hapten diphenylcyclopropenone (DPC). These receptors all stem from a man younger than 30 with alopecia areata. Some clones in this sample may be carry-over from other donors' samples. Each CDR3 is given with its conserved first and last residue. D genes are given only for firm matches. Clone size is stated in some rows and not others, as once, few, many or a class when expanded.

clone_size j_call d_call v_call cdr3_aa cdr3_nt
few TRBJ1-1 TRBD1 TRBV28 CASSSAGQGNTEAFF TGTGCCAGCAGTTCCGCCGGACAGGGGAACACTGAAGCTTTCTTT
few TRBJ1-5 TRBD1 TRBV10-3 CAISDMGQGSQPQHF TGTGCCATCAGTGATATGGGACAGGGCTCTCAGCCCCAGCATTTT
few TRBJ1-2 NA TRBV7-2 CASSLDWPQGKDYGYTF TGTGCCAGCAGCTTAGACTGGCCACAGGGTAAAGACTATGGCTACACCTTC
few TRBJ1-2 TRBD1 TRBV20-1 CSASDRVKDYGYTF TGCAGTGCTAGCGACAGGGTCAAAGACTATGGCTACACCTTC
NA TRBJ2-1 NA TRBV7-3 CASSRSGALSSEQFF TGTGCCAGCAGCAGAAGCGGCGCCCTTTCTTCTGAGCAGTTCTTC
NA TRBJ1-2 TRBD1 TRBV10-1 CASSESGGGGYTF TGCGCCAGCAGTGAGTCCGGAGGGGGCGGCTACACCTTC
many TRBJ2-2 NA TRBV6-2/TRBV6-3 CASSYLQANTGELFF TGTGCCAGCAGTTATCTACAGGCGAACACCGGGGAGCTGTTTTTT
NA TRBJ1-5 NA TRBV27 CASSWRVNQPQHF TGTGCCAGCAGTTGGAGGGTCAATCAGCCCCAGCATTTT
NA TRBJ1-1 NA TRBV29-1 CSVLVMVTEAFF TGCAGCGTTTTGGTTATGGTAACTGAAGCTTTCTTT
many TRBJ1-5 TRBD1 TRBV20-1 CSAREWDRGANQPQHF TGCAGTGCTAGGGAGTGGGACAGGGGGGCGAATCAGCCCCAGCATTTT
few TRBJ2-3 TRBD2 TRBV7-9 CASSSTSGGANTQYF TGTGCCAGCAGCTCGACTAGCGGGGGGGCAAATACGCAGTATTTT
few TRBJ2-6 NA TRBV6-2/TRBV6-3 CASRNPSGANVLTF TGTGCCAGCCGAAACCCCTCTGGGGCCAACGTCCTGACTTTC
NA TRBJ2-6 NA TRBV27 CASRPRGSGANVLTF TGTGCCAGCCGCCCTCGGGGTTCTGGGGCCAACGTCCTGACTTTC
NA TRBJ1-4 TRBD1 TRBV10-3 CAISDIQGRNRGYEKLFF TGTGCCATCAGTGACATCCAAGGGAGGAACAGGGGGTATGAAAAACTGTTTTTT
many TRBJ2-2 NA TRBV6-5 CASSYWTPNTGELFF TGTGCCAGCAGTTATTGGACACCGAACACCGGGGAGCTGTTTTTT
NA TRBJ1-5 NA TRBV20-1 CSAREQVSNQPQHF TGCAGTGCTAGAGAGCAGGTTAGCAATCAGCCCCAGCATTTT
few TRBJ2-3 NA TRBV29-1 CSVAGLPTDTQYF TGCAGCGTTGCGGGTTTACCCACAGATACGCAGTATTTT
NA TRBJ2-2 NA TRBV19 CASRTDEYSNTGELFF TGTGCCAGTAGAACCGATGAGTACTCGAACACCGGGGAGCTGTTTTTT
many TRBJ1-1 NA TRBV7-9 CASSLEFSTEAFF TGTGCCAGCAGCCTGGAATTTTCCACTGAAGCTTTCTTT
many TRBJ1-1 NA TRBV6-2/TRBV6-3 CASSYWGVMNTEAFF TGTGCCAGCAGTTATTGGGGGGTTATGAACACTGAAGCTTTCTTT
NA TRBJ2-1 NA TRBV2 CASSDLLGRLPSSSYNEQFF TGTGCCAGCAGTGATCTATTAGGACGGCTCCCTTCTAGCTCCTACAATGAGCAGTTCTTC
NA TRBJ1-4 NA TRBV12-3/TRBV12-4 CASSLRSGGPTNEKLFF TGTGCCAGCAGTTTAAGGAGTGGGGGACCAACTAATGAAAAACTGTTTTTT
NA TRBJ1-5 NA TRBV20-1 CSAAADSSNQPQHF TGCAGTGCAGCGGCCGACAGTAGCAATCAGCCCCAGCATTTT
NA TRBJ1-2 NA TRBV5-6 CASSSYAGVLNYGYTF TGTGCCAGCAGCTCCTACGCCGGGGTCCTTAACTATGGCTACACCTTC
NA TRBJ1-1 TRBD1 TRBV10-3 CAISQNGQGNTEAFF TGTGCCATCAGCCAAAACGGACAGGGTAACACTGAAGCTTTCTTT
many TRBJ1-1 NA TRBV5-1 CASSVTGTSNTEAFF TGCGCCAGCAGCGTCACCGGGACCTCTAACACTGAAGCTTTCTTT
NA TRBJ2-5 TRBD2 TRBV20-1 CSARRTSSKTQYF TGCAGTGCTAGACGGACTAGCTCGAAGACCCAGTACTTC
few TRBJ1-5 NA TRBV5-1 CASRVDGPGGPQHF TGCGCCAGCAGGGTCGACGGACCGGGGGGGCCCCAGCATTTT
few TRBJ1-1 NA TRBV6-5 CASSYTQNTEAFF TGTGCCAGCAGTTACACCCAGAACACTGAAGCTTTCTTT
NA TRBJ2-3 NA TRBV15 CATLSGSATTDTQYF TGTGCCACCCTGTCGGGGTCTGCAACCACAGATACGCAGTATTTT
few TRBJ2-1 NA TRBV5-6 CASSLWASSYNEQFF TGTGCCAGCAGCTTGTGGGCTAGCTCCTACAATGAGCAGTTCTTC
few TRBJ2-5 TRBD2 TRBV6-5 CASRRAGVGGETQYF TGTGCCAGCAGGAGAGCGGGGGTAGGCGGAGAGACCCAGTACTTC
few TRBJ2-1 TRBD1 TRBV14 CASSQRRDSWVIDEQFF TGTGCCAGCAGCCAGCGACGGGACAGCTGGGTTATCGATGAGCAGTTCTTC